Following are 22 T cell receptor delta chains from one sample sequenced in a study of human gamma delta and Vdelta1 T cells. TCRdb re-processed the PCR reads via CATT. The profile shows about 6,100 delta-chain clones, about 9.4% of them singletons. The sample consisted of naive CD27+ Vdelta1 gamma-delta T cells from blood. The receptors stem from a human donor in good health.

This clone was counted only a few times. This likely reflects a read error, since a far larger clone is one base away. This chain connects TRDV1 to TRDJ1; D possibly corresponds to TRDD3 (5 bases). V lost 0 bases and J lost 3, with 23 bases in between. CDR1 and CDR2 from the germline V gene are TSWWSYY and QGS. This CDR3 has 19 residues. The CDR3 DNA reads TGTGCTCTTGGGGAACTCTCCCTCAGTAAGGGGGTGAGGCCCGATAAACTCATCTTT. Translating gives CALGELSLSKGVRPDKLIF.

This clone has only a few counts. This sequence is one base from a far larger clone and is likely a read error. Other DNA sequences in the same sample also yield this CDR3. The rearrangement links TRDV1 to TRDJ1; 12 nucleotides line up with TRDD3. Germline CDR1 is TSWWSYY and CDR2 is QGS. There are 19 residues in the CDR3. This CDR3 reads CALGERSGSGGYAVDKLIF. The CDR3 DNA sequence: TGTGCTCTCGGGGAGCGATCCGGGTCTGGGGGATACGCGGTCGATAAACTCATCTTT.

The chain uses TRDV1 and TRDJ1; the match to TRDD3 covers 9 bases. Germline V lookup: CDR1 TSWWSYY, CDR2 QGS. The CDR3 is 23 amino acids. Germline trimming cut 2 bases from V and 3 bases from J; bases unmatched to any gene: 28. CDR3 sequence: CALGEISSYYGGYHRLGPDKLIF. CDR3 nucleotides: TGTGCTCTTGGGGAAATTTCGTCCTACTATGGGGGATATCATCGATTGGGACCCGATAAACTCATCTTT.

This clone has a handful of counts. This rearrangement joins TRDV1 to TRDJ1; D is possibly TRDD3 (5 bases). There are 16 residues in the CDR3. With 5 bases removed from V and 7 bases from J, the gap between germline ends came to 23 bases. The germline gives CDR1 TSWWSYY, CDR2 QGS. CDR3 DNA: TGTGCTCTTGGGAAGGGTTTCCCACAATGGGGACCTAAACTCATCTTT. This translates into CALGKGFPQWGPKLIF.

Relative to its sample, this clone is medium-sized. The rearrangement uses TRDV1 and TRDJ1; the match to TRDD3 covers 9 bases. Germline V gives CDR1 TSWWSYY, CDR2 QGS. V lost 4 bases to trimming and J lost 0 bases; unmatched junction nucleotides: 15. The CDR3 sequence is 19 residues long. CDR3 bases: TGTGCTCTTGGGGGACTTCGGTACTGGGGGAAAGGGTACACCGATAAACTCATCTTT. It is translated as CALGGLRYWGKGYTDKLIF.

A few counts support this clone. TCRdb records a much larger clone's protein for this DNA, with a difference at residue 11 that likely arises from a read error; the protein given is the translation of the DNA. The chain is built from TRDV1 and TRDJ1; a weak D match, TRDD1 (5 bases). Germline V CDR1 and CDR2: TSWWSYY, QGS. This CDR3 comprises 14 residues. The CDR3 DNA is TGTGCTCTTGGGGATAATAGGTACACCGATCAACTCATCTTT. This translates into CALGDNRYTDQLIF.

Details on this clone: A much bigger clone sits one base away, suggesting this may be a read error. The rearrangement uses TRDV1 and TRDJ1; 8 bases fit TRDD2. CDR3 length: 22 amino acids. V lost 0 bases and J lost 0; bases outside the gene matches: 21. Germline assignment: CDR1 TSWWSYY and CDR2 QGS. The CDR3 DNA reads TGTGCTCTTGGGGAACTGGTCTTCCTACAACGTGCTGGCCGAAGGAACACCGATAAACTCATCTTT. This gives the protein CALGELVFLQRAGRRNTDKLIF.

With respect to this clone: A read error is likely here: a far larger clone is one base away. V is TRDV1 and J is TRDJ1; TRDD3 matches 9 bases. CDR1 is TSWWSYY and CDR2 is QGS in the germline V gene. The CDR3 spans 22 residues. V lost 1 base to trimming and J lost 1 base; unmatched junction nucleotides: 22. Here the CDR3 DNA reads TGTGCTCTTGGGGAACCCCTTGCCCCCCTTGCAGCTACTGGGGGACGCACCGATAAACTCATCTTT. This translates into CALGEPLAPLAATGGRTDKLIF.

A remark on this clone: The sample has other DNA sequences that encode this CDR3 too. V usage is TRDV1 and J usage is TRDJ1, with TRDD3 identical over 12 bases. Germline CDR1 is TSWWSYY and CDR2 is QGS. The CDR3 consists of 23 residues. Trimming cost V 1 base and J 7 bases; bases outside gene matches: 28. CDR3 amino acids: CALGERLPPSPGWGIRSRGKLIF. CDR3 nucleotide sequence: TGTGCTCTTGGGGAACGCCTTCCCCCGTCCCCGGGCTGGGGGATACGCTCGAGAGGTAAACTCATCTTT.

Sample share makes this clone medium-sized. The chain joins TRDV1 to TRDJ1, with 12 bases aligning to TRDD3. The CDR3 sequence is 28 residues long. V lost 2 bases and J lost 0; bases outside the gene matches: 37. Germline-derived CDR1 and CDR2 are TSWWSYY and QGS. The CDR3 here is CALGEGPIRPTRTGGYKQAGPHTDKLIF. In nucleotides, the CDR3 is TGTGCTCTTGGGGAAGGTCCGATACGGCCTACTCGTACTGGGGGATACAAACAGGCAGGCCCCCACACCGATAAACTCATCTTT.

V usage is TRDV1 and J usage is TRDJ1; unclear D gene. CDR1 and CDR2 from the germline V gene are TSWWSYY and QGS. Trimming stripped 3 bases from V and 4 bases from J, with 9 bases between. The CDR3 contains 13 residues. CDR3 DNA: TGTGCTCTTGGGGATAAACGAGGCGATAAACTCATCTTT. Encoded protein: CALGDKRGDKLIF.

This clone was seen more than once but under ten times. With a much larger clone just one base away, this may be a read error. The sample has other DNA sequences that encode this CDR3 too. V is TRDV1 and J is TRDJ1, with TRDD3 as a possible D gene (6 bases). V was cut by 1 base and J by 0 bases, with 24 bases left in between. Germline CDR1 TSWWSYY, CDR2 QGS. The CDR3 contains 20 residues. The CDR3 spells CALGERPLRIRGRYTDKLIF. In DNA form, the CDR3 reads TGTGCTCTTGGGGAACGGCCCCTACGGATCCGGGGGAGGTACACCGATAAACTCATCTTT.

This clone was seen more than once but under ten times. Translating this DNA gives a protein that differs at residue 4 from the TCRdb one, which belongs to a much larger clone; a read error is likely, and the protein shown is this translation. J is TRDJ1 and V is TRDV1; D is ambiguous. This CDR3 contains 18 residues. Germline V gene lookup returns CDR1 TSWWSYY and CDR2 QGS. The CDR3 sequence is CALRELGPISKYTDKLIF. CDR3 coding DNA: TGTGCTCTTCGGGAACTAGGTCCAATCAGCAAGTACACCGATAAACTCATCTTT.

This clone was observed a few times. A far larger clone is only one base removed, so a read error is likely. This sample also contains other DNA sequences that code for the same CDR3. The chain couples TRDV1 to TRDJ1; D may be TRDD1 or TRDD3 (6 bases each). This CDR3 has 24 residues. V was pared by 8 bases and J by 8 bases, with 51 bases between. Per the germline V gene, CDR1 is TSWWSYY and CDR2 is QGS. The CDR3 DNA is TGTGCTCTTCGCCCTTTTCCACTACCAACTCGGCTGCAATGGGGGGGAAATACTTCAGACAAACTCATCTTT. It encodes CALRPFPLPTRLQWGGNTSDKLIF.

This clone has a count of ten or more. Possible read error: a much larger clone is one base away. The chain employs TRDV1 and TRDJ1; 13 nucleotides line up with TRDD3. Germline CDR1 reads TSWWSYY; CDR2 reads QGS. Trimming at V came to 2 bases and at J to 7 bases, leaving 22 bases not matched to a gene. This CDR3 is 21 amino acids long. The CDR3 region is CALGESNRGLTGGYGGGKLIF. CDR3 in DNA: TGTGCTCTTGGGGAATCCAACAGGGGACTAACTGGGGGATACGGGGGAGGTAAACTCATCTTT.

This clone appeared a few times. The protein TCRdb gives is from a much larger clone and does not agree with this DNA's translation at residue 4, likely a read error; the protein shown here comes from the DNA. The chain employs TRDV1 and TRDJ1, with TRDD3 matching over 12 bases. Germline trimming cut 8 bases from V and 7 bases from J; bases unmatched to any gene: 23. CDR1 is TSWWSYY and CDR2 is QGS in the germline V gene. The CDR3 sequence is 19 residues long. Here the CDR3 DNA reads TGTGCTCTTAGGGCTACCCTGTCCCGTACTGGGGGATACAAAGGTAAACTCATCTTT. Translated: CALRATLSRTGGYKGKLIF.

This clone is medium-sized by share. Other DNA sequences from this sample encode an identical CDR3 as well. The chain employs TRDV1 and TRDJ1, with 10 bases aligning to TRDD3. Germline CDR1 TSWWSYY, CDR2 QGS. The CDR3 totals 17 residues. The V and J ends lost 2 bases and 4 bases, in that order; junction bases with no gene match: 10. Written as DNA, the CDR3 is TGTGCTCTTGGGGAAGTCGTCACTGGGGGATGGGTCGATAAACTCATCTTT. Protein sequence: CALGEVVTGGWVDKLIF.

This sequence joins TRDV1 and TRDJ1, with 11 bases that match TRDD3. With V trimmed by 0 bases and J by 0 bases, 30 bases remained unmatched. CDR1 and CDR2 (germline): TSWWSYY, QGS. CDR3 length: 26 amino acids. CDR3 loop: CALGELFLPGQDWGIRSGSHTDKLIF. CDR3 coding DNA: TGTGCTCTTGGGGAACTTTTCCTACCCGGACAGGACTGGGGGATAAGGTCGGGCTCCCACACCGATAAACTCATCTTT.

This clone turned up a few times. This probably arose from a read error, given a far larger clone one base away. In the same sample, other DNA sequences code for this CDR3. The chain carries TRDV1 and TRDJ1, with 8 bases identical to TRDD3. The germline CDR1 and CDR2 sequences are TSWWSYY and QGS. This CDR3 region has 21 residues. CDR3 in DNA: TGTGCTCTTGGGGAACGAGGTCCTAGAGGCTGGGGGAGGATGTACACTGATAAACTCATCTTT. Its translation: CALGERGPRGWGRMYTDKLIF.

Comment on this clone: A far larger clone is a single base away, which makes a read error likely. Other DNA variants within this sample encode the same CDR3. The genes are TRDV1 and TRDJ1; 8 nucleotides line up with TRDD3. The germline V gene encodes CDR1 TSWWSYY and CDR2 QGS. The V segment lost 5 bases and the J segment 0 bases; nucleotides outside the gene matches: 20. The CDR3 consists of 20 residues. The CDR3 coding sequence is TGTGCTCTTGGGAAAGGCCGCCTCCGGCTGGGGGACTCGTACACCGATAAACTCATCTTT. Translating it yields CALGKGRLRLGDSYTDKLIF.

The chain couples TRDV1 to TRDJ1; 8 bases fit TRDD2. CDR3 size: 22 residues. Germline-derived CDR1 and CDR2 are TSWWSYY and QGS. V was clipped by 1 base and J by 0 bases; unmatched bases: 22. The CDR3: CALGERLPKGIGMGVYTDKLIF. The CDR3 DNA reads TGTGCTCTTGGGGAACGCCTTCCTAAAGGTATTGGGATGGGGGTATACACCGATAAACTCATCTTT.

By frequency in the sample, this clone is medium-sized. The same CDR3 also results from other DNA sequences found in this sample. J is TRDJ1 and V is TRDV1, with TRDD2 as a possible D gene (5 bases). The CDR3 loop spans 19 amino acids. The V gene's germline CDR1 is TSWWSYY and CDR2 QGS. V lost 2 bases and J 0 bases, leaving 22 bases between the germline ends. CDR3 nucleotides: TGTGCTCTTGGGGAATATCTTCCCCGGAGGCGCCAGTACACCGATAAACTCATCTTT. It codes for CALGEYLPRRRQYTDKLIF.